This is a list of T cell receptor beta chains from one sample in a study of blood T cell repertoires in COVID-19. Assay: immunoSEQ multiplex PCR; the TCRdb copy retains only in-frame clones and omits some. Of about 200,000 clones detected, 88% appear once; the ten largest clones hold 5% to 6.5%. The sequenced sample was peripheral blood. Receptors originate from a man aged 35 to 55 with active or convalescent COVID-19. CDR3s include the opening cysteine and the closing phenylalanine or tryptophan. D genes are given only for firm matches. Not all rows give a size; the values are once, few, many and, for expanded clones, a class.

V gene	D gene	J gene	clone size	CDR3 DNA	CDR3 protein
TRBV4-3	-	TRBJ1-2	-	TGCGCCAGCAGCCAAGATTTAGAGATTTCGAGGTATGGCTACACCTTC	CASSQDLEISRYGYTF
TRBV7-2	-	TRBJ2-7	-	TGTGCCAGCAGCTTAGCTCTCAGGGGACCCCACGAGCAGTACTTC	CASSLALRGPHEQYF
TRBV27	-	TRBJ1-2	-	TGTGCCAGCAGTTTCCTTGCTTCACAGGTCTATGGCTACACCTTC	CASSFLASQVYGYTF
TRBV28	-	TRBJ1-1	-	TGTGCCAGCAGGGACAACCTCAACACTGAAGCTTTCTTT	CASRDNLNTEAFF
TRBV28	TRBD1	TRBJ1-5	once	TGTGCCAGCAGCCTGGGGGACAGGCGAAATCAGCCCCAGCATTTT	CASSLGDRRNQPQHF
TRBV18	TRBD2	TRBJ2-1	once	TGTGCCAGCTCACCACCGGCAAGGCTAGCGGGGGGGAGCTCCTACAATGAGCAGTTCTTC	CASSPPARLAGGSSYNEQFF
TRBV5-1	-	TRBJ1-2	-	TGCGCCAGCAGCTTGGTTCCAGATAACTATGGCTACACCTTC	CASSLVPDNYGYTF
TRBV15	-	TRBJ2-6	once	TGTGCCACCAGCAGGGCTGGAGTCTCACTTTCTGGGGCCAACGTCCTGACTTTC	CATSRAGVSLSGANVLTF
TRBV27	-	TRBJ1-5	-	TGTGCCAGCAGTTCTACCCCACCGACAGGAATCAATCAGCCCCAGCATTTT	CASSSTPPTGINQPQHF
TRBV19	TRBD2	TRBJ2-3	-	TGTGCCACCCGCAGAGCGGGGTATGACGCAGATACGCAGTATTTT	CATRRAGYDADTQYF
TRBV28	TRBD1	TRBJ2-5	-	TGTGCCAGCAGTTTATATCAGGGGGCTCGGGAGACCCAGTACTTC	CASSLYQGARETQYF
TRBV5-1	TRBD1	TRBJ2-1	-	TGCGCCAGCAGCTTTCGGACAGGGCACAATGAGCAGTTCTTC	CASSFRTGHNEQFF
TRBV2	-	TRBJ1-2	-	TGTGCCAGCAGTGAAGCAGAACAGGGTGGTCATGGCTACACCTTC	CASSEAEQGGHGYTF
TRBV5-1	-	TRBJ1-3	-	TGCGCCAGCAGCTTGGGACAGAGAAACACCATATATTTT	CASSLGQRNTIYF
TRBV30	TRBD2	TRBJ2-1	once	TGTGCTGTAACTAGCGGGAGATACAATGAGCAGTTCTTC	CAVTSGRYNEQFF
TRBV30	TRBD2	TRBJ2-1	-	TGTGCCTGGAGTGGGGACAGCGGGAGGTACAATGAGCAGTTCTTC	CAWSGDSGRYNEQFF